This T cell receptor (beta chain) was captured by sequencing in a study of shared clonotypes between healthy human individuals (dated by TCRdb to between 2020 and 2021). As for the study more broadly: The cohort included a few men and two women between 18 and 49 years of age. Leukapheresis yielded between about 0.8 and 8.9 billion PBMCs per donor. The study deeply sequenced blood TCR repertoires of several healthy adults to estimate repertoire size and the extent of clonotype sharing between individuals. For each donor, CD4 naive and CD4 memory were each run on three plates, CD8 naive on two plates, and CD8 memory on one plate. To increase sequencing depth and limit assay-specific biases, different laboratories used diverse techniques to prepare libraries and sequence TCR repertoires.

TCR CDR3 regions were amplified from genomic DNA by multiplex PCR using the deep immunoSEQ assay. Genomic DNA extracted from each cell subset was distributed evenly over all wells of several immunoSEQ 96-well plates, and each plate served as one replicate. Each replicate PCR for sorted subsets received roughly 0.2 ug genomic DNA, equal to about 30,000 T cell genomes. The purified libraries were quantified using a Qubit 3.0 fluorometer, sized with a Bioanalyzer 2100, and then quantified again using the KAPA Library Quantification kit. Every immunoSEQ 96-well plate was sequenced on a dedicated single-read 150-cycle Illumina NextSeq 550 flow cell. Concerning the study's data processing: Because only junctional sequences without quality scores were contained in the immunoSEQ output, filtering matching that applied to full-length reads could not be performed. To assign V/J genes and CDR3, sequences were annotated using PyIR, a Python wrapper for IgBLAST v1.9, with IMGT germline references. Reads with weak V/J assignments (E-value above 1e-6), missing CDR3, stop codons, out-of-frame junctions, or ambiguous translated residues were removed. V3J clonotypes were defined by identical inferred V gene, J gene, and CDR3 amino acid sequence. Percentage overlap between repertoires was calculated by dividing the number of shared unique clonotypes by the size of the smaller repertoire. RTK rarefaction, the Chao1 estimator, and Recon v2.1 estimates of unobserved clonotypes were used to assess repertoire richness. For all TCRbeta clonotypes obtained by the gDNA method from four donors, generation probabilities were computed with OLGA. In TCRdb, the immuneACCESS table is reduced to in-frame sequences with V and J assigned. These tables do not hold every clone; where another copy was compared, an unresolved V gene accounts for under half, and the others remain unexplained. V and J calls plus clone size are reproduced from that table; the DNA served to infer D and trimming. Present in this sample are around 2.1 million clones, around 95% of which were seen just once. Jointly, the top ten make up 0.1% to 0.15% of the sample.

Per the germline V gene, SGHTA is the CDR1 and FQGNSA is the CDR2. After removal of 6 bases from V and 6 bases from J, the junction retains 12 bases not matched to a gene. The CDR3 sequence holds 15 residues, the cysteine and phenylalanine included. The CDR3 DNA has 45 bases and is translated from base 1. Worth noting for this clone: What antigen it recognizes has not been identified. No quality values exist for individual bases; no much larger clone is one base distant.

Here is what the overall study found, with its caveats: Rarefaction of sorted-subset datasets indicated incomplete sequencing despite the large sequencing depth. When a few donors were compared, the shared fraction of clonotypes was about 5.4% for naive CD4, 3.5% to 4% for naive CD8, roughly 2.5% for memory CD4, and less than 0.45% for memory CD8. The small number of donors limited the genetic and exposure-history diversity represented. Pairwise subsampling led to the expectation that sequencing depth would affect the degree of clonotype sharing among donors. Only blood was sampled, and tissue TCR repertoires likely differ from those in blood. Clonotypes shared by all four sorted-subset donors showed higher generation probabilities than non-shared clonotypes. Naive subsets generally had larger estimated clonotype richness than memory subsets.

The donors were healthy, HIV-negative adults who had no recently reported acute infections or vaccinations. Only Caucasian adults living in Nashville, Tennessee, USA were represented among the donors. CD4+ T cells were enriched by magnetic negative selection; naive cells were then positively selected on CD45RA, and the negative fraction formed the memory subset. Blood was collected by leukapheresis, and PBMCs were isolated by Ficoll-Histopaque density gradient centrifugation and then cryopreserved in liquid nitrogen vapor phase. Analytical flow cytometry was used to check the purity and quantity of every magnetically sorted T cell population. Each sorted fraction had its genomic DNA isolated and then quantified by UV absorbance on a Nanodrop 2000c.

Recombination joined TRBV7-2 with TRBJ1-2, with 8 central nucleotides matching TRBD1. Sequencing was performed on naive CD4+ T cells sorted from blood. The sample's cell subset or site label, decoded: CD45RA+ positively selected. This receptor was obtained from a man younger than 30 in good health. CDR3 region: CASSPTPGGENGYTF. The DNA sequence follows: TGTGCCAGCAGTCCTACACCAGGGGGCGAGAATGGCTACACCTTC.